These 26 T cell receptor beta chains were sequenced from one sample in a study of T cells in Graves' hyperthyroidism and ophthalmopathy. Authors of the study amplified TCR beta CDR3 regions from RNA transcripts. HTBI primers were the set used in a first-round RT-PCR of the TCR CDR3. TCRdb reanalysed the multiplex PCR reads using MiXCR and keeps one entry per CDR3 protein. The table lists approximately 430,000 distinct CDR3 sequences, about 14% of them singletons. The sample consisted of blood. These receptor sequences come from a young man with Graves' ophthalmopathy.

Ten or more counts support this clonotype. V usage is TRBV6-2 or TRBV6-3 and J usage is TRBJ2-3; D remains unclear. With 2 bases removed from V and 2 bases from J, the gap between germline ends came to 17 bases. The CDR3 sequence is 17 residues long. Per germline, CDR1 MNHEY and CDR2 SVGEGT. CDR3 bases: TGTGCCAGCAGTTACCCCCTGGTGGGGAAGGTCACAGATACGCAGTATTTT. Protein sequence: CASSYPLVGKVTDTQYF.

This clonotype was observed a handful of times. The chain uses TRBV10-3 and TRBJ1-5; D may be TRBD1 (5 bases). The CDR3 length is 14 residues. Germline V lookup: CDR1 ENHRY, CDR2 SYGVKD. Trimming pared 7 bases from V and 1 base from J, leaving 11 bases between. The CDR3 DNA reads as TGTGCCATCAATGCAGGGCCCAGCAATCAGCCCCAGCATTTT. Translation gives CAINAGPSNQPQHF.

This clonotype was picked up many times. The chain is built from TRBV29-1 and TRBJ1-2; D unclear. The CDR3 covers 13 residues. Germline assignment: CDR1 SQVTM and CDR2 ANQGSEA. V was pared by 4 bases and J by 0 bases, with 9 bases between. CDR3 amino acids: CSVGERPNYGYTF. CDR3 DNA: TGCAGCGTTGGGGAACGGCCTAACTATGGCTACACCTTC.

In this sample, this clonotype turned up many times. The chain carries TRBV11-2 and TRBJ2-7; no clear D. In germline, CDR1 is SGHAT, CDR2 FQNNGV. V shed 3 bases and J shed 4 bases, with 7 bases lying between them. The CDR3 runs to 12 residues. CDR3 in DNA: TGTGCCAGCAGCTTGGAGTTATACGAGCAGTACTTC. As protein: CASSLELYEQYF.

This sequence joins TRBV20-1 and TRBJ1-2; D call uncertain. The ends were cut back, 4 bases at V and 6 bases at J, with 18 bases in the middle. This CDR3 contains 14 residues. CDR1 and CDR2 from the germline V gene are DFQATT and SNEGSKA (reference sequence). This chain's CDR3 is CSATETLTRDGYTF. The CDR3, as DNA: TGCAGTGCTACTGAAACTCTGACGAGGGATGGCTACACCTTC.

This rearrangement joins TRBV18 to TRBJ1-1; TRBD1 matches at 11 bases. The V segment lost 8 bases and the J segment 2 bases; nucleotides outside the gene matches: 4. This CDR3 has 14 amino acids. Looked up from germline, CDR1 is KGHSH and CDR2 is LQKENI. CDR3 sequence (DNA): TGTGCCAGCGCCAGGACAGGGGGCAACACTGAAGCTTTCTTT. It codes for CASARTGGNTEAFF.

This clonotype was counted many times. This chain uses TRBV18 with TRBJ1-2; possible D gene TRBD1, 6 bases. The CDR3 loop spans 13 amino acids. With 2 bases removed from V and 3 bases from J, the gap between germline ends came to 7 bases. The germline V gene has CDR1 KGHSH and CDR2 LQKENI. The CDR3 DNA reads TGTGCCAGCTCACCAAGGGGGGACTATGGCTACACCTTC. This codes for CASSPRGDYGYTF.

The rearrangement uses TRBV3-1 and TRBJ2-5; 9 positions agree with TRBD2. Germline V lookup: CDR1 LGHDT, CDR2 YNNKEL (reference sequence). With V trimmed by 0 bases and J by 2 bases, 7 bases remained unmatched. The CDR3 covers 17 residues. The DNA of the CDR3 is TGTGCCAGCAGCCAAGATTGGGCGGGAGGGCCGCAAGAGACCCAGTACTTC. Protein sequence: CASSQDWAGGPQETQYF.

A note on this clonotype: This may come from a read error, since a much larger clone is one base off. The conserved phenylalanine or tryptophan is not found at the CDR3 terminus, so this likely reflects a read error. The V call is TRBV3-1, the J call TRBJ1-5, with no clear D. Germline-derived CDR1 and CDR2 are LGHDT and YNNKEL (reference sequence). V lost 2 bases and J 0 bases, leaving 8 bases between the germline ends. The CDR3 spans 15 residues. CDR3 in amino acids: CASSQLYSSNQPQHL. The CDR3 nucleotides are TGTGCCAGCAGCCAACTATACAGTAGCAATCAGCCCCAGCATCTT.

This clonotype was detected ten times or more. This chain joins TRBV12-3 or TRBV12-4 and TRBJ1-5; no clear D. This CDR3 has 14 amino acids. Trimming took off 5 bases at V and 5 bases at J, with 13 bases between the two ends. The CDR3 sequence: CASSEMERDQPQHF. CDR3 nucleotide sequence: TGTGCCAGCAGTGAGATGGAGCGCGATCAGCCCCAGCATTTT.

This clonotype came up a few times. The chain's CDR3 is CASGGQDPPGANVLTF. Here the CDR3 DNA reads TGTGCCAGCGGAGGACAGGACCCCCCTGGGGCCAACGTCCTGACTTTC. V is TRBV7-9 and J is TRBJ2-6; 7 bases agree with TRBD1. CDR1 and CDR2 (germline): SEHNR, FQNEAQ (reference sequence). The CDR3 is made up of 16 amino acids. J was trimmed by 2 bases and V by 8 bases; bases with no gene match: 9.

V and J are TRBV5-1 and TRBJ2-3; 9 nucleotides line up with TRBD2. This CDR3 is built from 16 residues. Trimming at V came to 0 bases and at J to 1 base, leaving 3 bases not matched to a gene. Germline assignment: CDR1 SGHRS and CDR2 YFSETQ. CDR3 loop: CASSLGSSGGTDTQYF. CDR3 in DNA: TGCGCCAGCAGCTTGGGTTCTAGCGGGGGCACAGATACGCAGTATTTT.

V is TRBV6-2 or TRBV6-3 and J is TRBJ2-7; 12 bases line up with TRBD2. Germline-derived CDR1 and CDR2 are MNHEY and SVGEGT. The CDR3 sequence is 15 residues long. The ends lost 10 bases at V and 1 base at J; junction bases unmatched: 8. The CDR3 here is CATENLAGGSYEQYF. The DNA of the CDR3 is TGTGCCACCGAAAACCTAGCGGGAGGGTCCTACGAGCAGTACTTC.

This clonotype was seen more than once but under ten times. The chain couples TRBV4-1 to TRBJ1-4, with D possibly matching TRBD1 (5 bases). The CDR3 extends over 16 amino acids. Trimming shortened V by 1 base and J by 8 bases, and 17 bases separated the two germline ends. Germline values: CDR1 MGHRA, CDR2 YSYEKL. The DNA of the CDR3 is TGCGCCAGCAGCCAAGTGGTCGGGACCCGGGCCGAAAAACTGTTTTTT. Encoded protein: CASSQVVGTRAEKLFF.

This clonotype was picked up a small number of times. Here the CDR3 reads CASSHEGLAGESTGELFF. In DNA form, the CDR3 reads TGTGCCAGCAGCCATGAGGGACTAGCGGGAGAAAGCACCGGGGAGCTGTTTTTT. The J gene is TRBJ2-2, the V gene TRBV4-2; 14 bases line up with TRBD2. CDR1 is LGHNA and CDR2 is YNFKEQ in the germline V gene. The CDR3 extends over 18 amino acids. V was clipped by 3 bases and J by 4 bases; unmatched bases: 7.

This clonotype was counted ten times or more. The chain recombines TRBV6-1 with TRBJ1-2; TRBD1 matches 10 bases. The ends lost 2 bases at V and 4 bases at J; junction bases unmatched: 16. Germline values: CDR1 MNHNS, CDR2 SASEGT. There are 19 residues in the CDR3. The CDR3 bases are TGTGCCAGCAGTGAAAGGGCATCCGGGACAGGGGCCTTACTCTATGGCTACACCTTC. Its protein is CASSERASGTGALLYGYTF.

This clonotype occurred many times. The rearrangement links TRBV12-3 or TRBV12-4 to TRBJ2-5; D may be TRBD2 (5 bases). CDR3 length: 11 amino acids. The ends were cut back, 10 bases at V and 7 bases at J, with 13 bases in the middle. The CDR3 here is CAILVGMTQYF. CDR3 nucleotides: TGTGCCATCCTGGTCGGGATGACCCAGTACTTC.

In its sample, this clonotype was seen many times. The genes are TRBV5-1 and TRBJ2-7, with TRBD2 identical over 15 bases. V lost 1 base to trimming and J lost 4 bases; unmatched junction nucleotides: 9. Germline CDR1 reads SGHRS; CDR2 reads YFSETQ. The CDR3 has 18 residues. DNA of the CDR3: TGCGCCAGCAGCTTGAGGTGGACTAGCGGGAGGGCCGGGTACGAGCAGTACTTC. Translating gives CASSLRWTSGRAGYEQYF.

This clonotype was seen a handful of times. The V call is TRBV7-9, the J call TRBJ1-3; 8 nucleotides agree with TRBD1. The CDR3 contains 12 residues. CDR1 SEHNR and CDR2 FQNEAQ come from the germline V gene (reference sequence). The V segment lost 10 bases and the J segment 4 bases; nucleotides outside the gene matches: 3. CDR3 nucleotide sequence: TGTGCCACTCGGACAGGGGGAAACACCATATATTTT. Translating gives CATRTGGNTIYF.

V usage is TRBV20-1 and J usage is TRBJ2-1; D gene ambiguous. The CDR3 has 14 amino acids. Looked up from germline, CDR1 is DFQATT and CDR2 is SNEGSKA (reference sequence). The V gene lost 3 bases and the J gene lost 4 bases, with 13 bases spanning the gap. The CDR3 nucleotides read TGCAGTGCTAGGGCTCAGAAGCCGTACAATGAGCAGTTCTTC. Translated: CSARAQKPYNEQFF.

This clonotype was picked up one time. A read error may be the cause here, since a much bigger clone is one base away. V usage is TRBV6-5 and J usage is TRBJ2-1; D is undetermined. This CDR3 spans 12 amino acids. Germline CDR1 and CDR2: MNHEY and SVGAGI. In DNA form, the CDR3 reads TGTGCCGGCAGTTACAGTGACAATGAGCAGTTCTTC. It encodes CAGSYSDNEQFF.

This clonotype was picked up many times. The chain combines TRBV5-1 with TRBJ1-1, with a tentative D call TRBD1 (5 bases). The CDR3 is 16 amino acids. V was shortened by 4 bases and J by 2 bases, with 18 bases between the two germline ends. The germline CDR1 and CDR2 sequences are SGHRS and YFSETQ. The CDR3 here is CASSTPGGTDNTEAFF. The CDR3 coding sequence is TGCGCCAGCAGCACCCCGGGTGGGACGGATAACACTGAAGCTTTCTTT.

This clonotype was recorded many times. The gene calls are TRBV11-2 and TRBJ2-5, with TRBD2 matching over 8 bases. The CDR3 extends over 15 amino acids. The J segment lost 4 bases and the V segment lost 2 bases, leaving 6 bases of the junction unmatched. CDR1 and CDR2 (germline): SGHAT, FQNNGV. The DNA of the CDR3 is TGTGCCAGCAGCTTAAGCGGGGGTATCCGAGAGACCCAGTACTTC. It is translated as CASSLSGGIRETQYF.

The CDR3 protein is CASSLLGIGYYGYTF. The DNA for the CDR3 is TGTGCCAGCAGTTTATTAGGGATAGGGTACTATGGCTACACCTTC. The chain joins TRBV27 to TRBJ1-2; no firm D call. Germline V gives CDR1 MNHEY, CDR2 SMNVEV (reference sequence). The CDR3 is 15 amino acids. With 1 base removed from V and 3 bases from J, the gap between germline ends came to 12 bases.

This clonotype was seen only a few times. Possible read error: a much larger clone is one base away. The chain couples TRBV5-1 to TRBJ2-1; D unresolved. Germline loops: CDR1 SGHRS, CDR2 YFSETQ. CDR3 length equals 15 residues. The CDR3 here is CASSLSPKGSNGQFF. The DNA for the CDR3 is TGCGCCAGCAGCTTGTCCCCGAAGGGCTCAAATGGGCAGTTCTTC. The whole variable domain, filled in from reference TRBV5-1 and TRBJ2-1, reads KAGVTQTPRYLIKTRGQQVTLSCSPISGHRSVSWYQQTPGQGLQFLFEYFSETQRNKGNFPGRFSGRQFSNSRSEMNVSTLELGDSALYLCASSLSPKGSNGQFFGPGTRLTVL.

This clonotype was seen many times. The gene calls are TRBV27 and TRBJ2-5, with D possibly matching TRBD1 (6 bases). Germline loops: CDR1 MNHEY, CDR2 SMNVEV (reference sequence). V was pared by 9 bases and J by 0 bases, with 20 bases between. There are 16 residues in the CDR3. The CDR3 sequence is CASPWGHSGHQETQYF. The DNA of the CDR3 is TGTGCCAGTCCTTGGGGACATTCGGGCCACCAAGAGACCCAGTACTTC.